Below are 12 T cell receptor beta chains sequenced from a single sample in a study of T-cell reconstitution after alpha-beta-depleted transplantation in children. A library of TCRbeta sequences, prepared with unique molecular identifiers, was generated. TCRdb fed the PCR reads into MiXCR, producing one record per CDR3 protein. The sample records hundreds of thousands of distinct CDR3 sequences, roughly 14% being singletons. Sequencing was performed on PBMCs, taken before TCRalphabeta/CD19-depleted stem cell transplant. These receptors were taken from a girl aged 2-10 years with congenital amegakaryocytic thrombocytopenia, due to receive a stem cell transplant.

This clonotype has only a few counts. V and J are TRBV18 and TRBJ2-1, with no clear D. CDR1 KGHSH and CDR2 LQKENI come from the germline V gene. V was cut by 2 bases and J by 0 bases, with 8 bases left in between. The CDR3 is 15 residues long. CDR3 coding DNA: TGTGCCAGCTCACCAGTCGGTAGCTCCTACAATGAGCAGTTCTTC. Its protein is CASSPVGSSYNEQFF.

In DNA, the CDR3 is TGTGCCAGCAGCCAAGTGGGGGGACTAGCGGATTTAACCTACGAGCAGTACTTC. Residues: CASSQVGGLADLTYEQYF. This chain links TRBV4-2 with TRBJ2-7, with 11 bases fitting TRBD2. This CDR3 spans 18 amino acids. V was clipped by 1 base and J by 2 bases; unmatched bases: 10. The germline V gene encodes CDR1 LGHNA and CDR2 YNFKEQ.

The CDR3 reads CASSPVGGGSSYNEQFF. In DNA, the CDR3 is TGCGCCAGCAGCCCAGTTGGCGGGGGCAGCTCCTACAATGAGCAGTTCTTC. The chain has TRBV5-1 and TRBJ2-1, with D possibly matching TRBD2 (7 bases). The CDR3 spans 17 residues. Looked up from germline, CDR1 is SGHRS and CDR2 is YFSETQ. The V and J ends lost 4 bases and 0 bases respectively, with 17 bases between them.

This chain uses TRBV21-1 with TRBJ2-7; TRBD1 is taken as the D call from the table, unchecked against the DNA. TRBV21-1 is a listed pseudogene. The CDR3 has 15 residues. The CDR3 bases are TGTGCCAGCAGCAATCCTAGGACAGGGGGTTACGAGCAGTACTTC. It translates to CASSNPRTGGYEQYF.

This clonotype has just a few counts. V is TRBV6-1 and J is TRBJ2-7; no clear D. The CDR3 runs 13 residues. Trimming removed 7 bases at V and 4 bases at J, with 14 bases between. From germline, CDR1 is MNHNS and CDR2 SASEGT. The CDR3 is CASTTPSSYEQYF. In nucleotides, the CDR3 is TGTGCCAGCACCACTCCTAGTAGTTACGAGCAGTACTTC.

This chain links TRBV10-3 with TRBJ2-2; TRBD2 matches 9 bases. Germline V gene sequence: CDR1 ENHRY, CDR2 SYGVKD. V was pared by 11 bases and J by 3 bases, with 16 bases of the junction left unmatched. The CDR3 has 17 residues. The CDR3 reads CASIPRLVAGDTGELFF. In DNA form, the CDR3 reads TGTGCCTCGATCCCCCGCTTGGTAGCGGGGGACACCGGGGAGCTGTTTTTT.

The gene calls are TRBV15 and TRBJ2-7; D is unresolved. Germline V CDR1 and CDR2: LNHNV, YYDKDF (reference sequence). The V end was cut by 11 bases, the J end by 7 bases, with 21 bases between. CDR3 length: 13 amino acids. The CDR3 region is CASGTSGRREQYF. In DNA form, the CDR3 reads TGTGCCTCAGGAACTTCTGGGCGTAGAGAGCAGTACTTC.

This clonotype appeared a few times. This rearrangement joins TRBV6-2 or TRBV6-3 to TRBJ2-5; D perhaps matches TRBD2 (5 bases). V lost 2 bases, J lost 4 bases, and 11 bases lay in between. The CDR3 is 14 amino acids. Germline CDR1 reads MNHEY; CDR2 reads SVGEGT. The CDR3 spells CASSYRQGGETQYF. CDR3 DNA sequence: TGTGCCAGCAGTTACCGTCAAGGAGGAGAGACCCAGTACTTC.

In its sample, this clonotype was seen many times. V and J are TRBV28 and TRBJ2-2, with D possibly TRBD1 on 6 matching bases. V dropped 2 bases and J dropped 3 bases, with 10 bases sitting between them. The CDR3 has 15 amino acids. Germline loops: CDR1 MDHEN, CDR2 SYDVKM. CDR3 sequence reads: CASSLRGHDTGELFF. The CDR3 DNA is TGTGCCAGCAGTTTACGGGGACATGACACCGGGGAGCTGTTTTTT.

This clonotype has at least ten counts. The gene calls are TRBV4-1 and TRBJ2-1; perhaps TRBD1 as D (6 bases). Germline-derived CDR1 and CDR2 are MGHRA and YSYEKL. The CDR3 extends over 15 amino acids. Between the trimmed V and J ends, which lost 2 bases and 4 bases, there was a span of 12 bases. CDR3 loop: CASSQQGTFYNEQFF. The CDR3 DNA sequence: TGCGCCAGCAGCCAACAGGGGACCTTTTACAATGAGCAGTTCTTC.

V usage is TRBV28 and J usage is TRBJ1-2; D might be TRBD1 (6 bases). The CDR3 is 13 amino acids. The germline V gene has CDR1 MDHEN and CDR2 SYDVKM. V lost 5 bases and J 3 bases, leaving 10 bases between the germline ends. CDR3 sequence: CASSRGGDYGYTF. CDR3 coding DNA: TGTGCCAGCAGTCGGGGGGGCGACTATGGCTACACCTTC.

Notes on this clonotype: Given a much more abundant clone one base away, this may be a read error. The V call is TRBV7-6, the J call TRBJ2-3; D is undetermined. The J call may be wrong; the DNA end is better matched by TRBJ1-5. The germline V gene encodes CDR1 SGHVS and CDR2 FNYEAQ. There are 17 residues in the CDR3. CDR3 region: CASSLALVVETPDTQHF. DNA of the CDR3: TGTGCCAGCAGCTTAGCGCTCGTGGTCGAAACACCAGATACGCAGCATTTT.